Listed below are T cell receptor beta chains from one sample, sequenced in a study of T cell responses to AZD1222 COVID-19 vaccine. TCRdb keeps only in-frame clones here, not all; method: immunoSEQ multiplex PCR. The sample has roughly 120,000 clones; about 90% are singletons. The source material was peripheral blood, sampled on day 0 of AZD1222 vaccination. These TCRs come from an adult in good health. CDR3s include the opening cysteine and the closing phenylalanine or tryptophan. A D gene is named only where the DNA matches it firmly. Not every row has a clone size; where given, it reads once, few, many or a size class.

TRBJ2-7 TRBD2 TRBV5-6 NA CASSWPGLAGEQYF TGTGCCAGCAGCTGGCCGGGACTAGCGGGCGAGCAGTACTTC
TRBJ1-6 NA TRBV19 NA CASSKTGIRARGSPLHF TGTGCCAGTAGTAAAACAGGGATCCGGGCTAGAGGTTCACCCCTCCACTTT
TRBJ1-3 TRBD1 TRBV5-1 NA CASSTPDRGISGNTIYF TGCGCCAGCAGCACACCGGACAGGGGTATCTCTGGAAACACCATATATTTT
TRBJ2-2 NA TRBV30 NA CAWSDLDTGELFF TGTGCCTGGAGTGATCTGGACACCGGGGAGCTGTTTTTT
TRBJ1-3 NA TRBV7-8 NA CASSLEAGLFGNTIYF TGTGCCAGCAGCTTAGAGGCGGGATTGTTTGGAAACACCATATATTTT
TRBJ1-1 NA TRBV19 NA CASIGRSDTEAFF TGTGCCAGTATTGGAAGGTCGGACACTGAAGCTTTCTTT
TRBJ2-2 NA TRBV10-1 NA CASSENLGAIGELFF TGCGCCAGCAGTGAGAATCTGGGGGCAATCGGGGAGCTGTTTTTT
TRBJ1-2 NA TRBV10-2 few CASLSQGGDYGYTF TGCGCCAGCCTCTCTCAGGGTGGAGACTATGGCTACACCTTC
TRBJ1-2 NA TRBV5-5 once CASSRNYGYTF TGTGCCAGCAGCCGAAACTATGGCTACACCTTC
TRBJ1-2 NA TRBV15 NA CATSRDFGILNYGYTF TGTGCCACCAGCAGAGATTTCGGGATTTTGAACTATGGCTACACCTTC
TRBJ1-2 TRBD1 TRBV7-3 NA CASSLPGQGAQGYTF TGTGCCAGCAGCTTACCGGGACAGGGGGCGCAGGGCTACACCTTC
TRBJ2-7 NA TRBV9 NA CASSVAGERQQYF TGTGCCAGCAGCGTAGCTGGGGAGCGCCAGCAGTACTTC
TRBJ1-4 NA TRBV28 NA CASSPGRGNEKLFF TGTGCCAGCAGCCCCGGCAGGGGAAATGAAAAACTGTTTTTT
TRBJ2-7 TRBD1 TRBV11-2 NA CASSYDRAYEQYF TGTGCCAGCAGCTACGACAGGGCCTACGAGCAGTACTTC
TRBJ2-5 NA TRBV7-9 NA CASSLRFSGLGPTETQYF TGTGCCAGCAGCTTAAGGTTTTCTGGTCTGGGCCCTACGGAGACCCAGTACTTC
TRBJ2-1 TRBD1 TRBV24-1 NA CATRAGTGAYNEQFF TGTGCCACCAGGGCCGGGACAGGGGCTTACAATGAGCAGTTCTTC
TRBJ1-1 TRBD1 TRBV18 NA CASLDRGLVRNTEAFF TGTGCCAGCCTGGACAGGGGGCTGGTTAGGAACACTGAAGCTTTCTTT
TRBJ2-5 NA TRBV28 NA CASSQSGVQETQYF TGTGCCAGCAGTCAGTCGGGCGTCCAAGAGACCCAGTACTTC
TRBJ2-2 NA TRBV6-5 NA CASSLDTGELFF TGTGCCAGCAGTTTAGATACCGGGGAGCTGTTTTTT
TRBJ2-7 NA TRBV5-4 NA CASSPQGGDPSYEQYF TGTGCCAGCAGCCCTCAGGGCGGGGACCCATCCTACGAGCAGTACTTC
TRBJ1-1 NA TRBV29-1 NA CSFHPGNTEAFF TGCAGCTTTCATCCAGGGAACACTGAAGCTTTCTTT
TRBJ1-4 NA TRBV27 NA CASSPRRGPIGEKLFF TGTGCCAGCAGTCCCCGAAGAGGCCCGATCGGGGAAAAACTGTTTTTT
TRBJ1-2 NA TRBV6-1 NA CASSEAQGQEAGYTF TGTGCCAGCAGTGAAGCGCAGGGGCAGGAGGCTGGCTACACCTTC
TRBJ1-4 TRBD1 TRBV25-1 NA CASSGTGTGLGKLFF TGTGCCAGCAGTGGCACCGGGACAGGGCTGGGAAAACTGTTTTTT
TRBJ2-7 TRBD1 TRBV19 NA CASAMGQGFYEQYF TGTGCCAGTGCGATGGGACAGGGGTTTTACGAGCAGTACTTC
TRBJ1-1 TRBD1 TRBV7-9 NA CASNRDRVQREGVFF TGTGCCAGTAACCGGGACAGGGTACAGAGAGAGGGAGTTTTCTTT
TRBJ1-2 TRBD1 TRBV30 once CAYDPLGQETF TGTGCCTATGACCCCCTGGGACAGGAGACCTTC
TRBJ2-1 TRBD2 TRBV15 NA CATSRDGLAGASFQFF TGTGCCACCAGCAGAGATGGTCTAGCGGGGGCATCTTTTCAGTTCTTC
TRBJ1-1 NA TRBV2 NA CASSEGHGTGEAFF TGTGCCAGCAGTGAAGGACACGGAACGGGTGAAGCTTTCTTT
TRBJ2-7 NA TRBV5-6 NA CASSSLQGDTGGEQYF TGTGCCAGCAGCTCCCTACAGGGAGACACCGGCGGCGAGCAGTACTTC
TRBJ1-5 NA TRBV30 NA CAWSSDSNQPQHF TGTGCCTGGAGTTCAGATAGCAATCAGCCCCAGCATTTT
TRBJ2-3 NA TRBV10-1 NA CASSESMTGMDTQYF TGCGCCAGCAGTGAGTCCATGACGGGGATGGATACGCAGTATTTT
TRBJ2-7 NA TRBV6-5 few CASRSPLTGEQYF TGTGCCAGCAGATCCCCCCTTACTGGGGAGCAGTACTTC
TRBJ1-4 NA TRBV7-2 NA CASSLGDPLGKLFF TGTGCCAGCAGCTTAGGGGACCCGTTGGGGAAACTGTTTTTT
TRBJ2-7 NA TRBV19 NA CASSSVWVTWSSYEQYF TGTGCCAGTAGTTCAGTGTGGGTCACCTGGAGCTCCTACGAGCAGTACTTC